This is a list of T cell receptor beta chains from one sample in a study of PD-1 blockade in classical Hodgkin lymphoma. Clones were read by immunoSEQ multiplex PCR, and TCRdb kept only the in-frame ones, dropping some. The sample has tens of thousands of clones, roughly 80% seen once. Sequences were derived from peripheral blood mononuclear cells (PBMCs), sampled at baseline. Every receptor here comes from a human donor with classical Hodgkin lymphoma. Both conserved end residues are part of each CDR3. Fields, in order: J gene, clone size, D gene, V gene, CDR3 protein, CDR3 DNA. D genes are given only for firm matches. Some rows have no size entry. The others give once, few or many, or a class for an expanded clone.

j_gene: TRBJ2-6
abundance: -
d_gene: -
v_gene: TRBV19
CDR3aa: CASRSPGGVLSGANVLTF
CDR3nt: TGTGCCAGTAGAAGCCCCGGAGGGGTGCTCTCTGGGGCCAACGTCCTGACTTTC

j_gene: TRBJ1-3
abundance: -
d_gene: -
v_gene: TRBV5-6
CDR3aa: CASRTWDLGNTIYF
CDR3nt: TGTGCCAGCAGGACTTGGGACTTGGGAAACACCATATATTTT

j_gene: TRBJ2-1
abundance: -
d_gene: TRBD2
v_gene: TRBV7-3
CDR3aa: CASSLAPYGTTSSYNEQFF
CDR3nt: TGTGCCAGCAGCTTAGCACCTTATGGGACTACCTCCTCCTACAATGAGCAGTTCTTC

j_gene: TRBJ1-3
abundance: -
d_gene: TRBD1
v_gene: TRBV9
CDR3aa: CASSLRQGTNTIYF
CDR3nt: TGTGCCAGCAGCCTACGACAGGGGACAAACACCATATATTTT

j_gene: TRBJ2-1
abundance: few
d_gene: TRBD2
v_gene: TRBV6-1
CDR3aa: CASTASGKYNEQFF
CDR3nt: TGTGCCAGCACTGCTAGCGGAAAATACAATGAGCAGTTCTTC

j_gene: TRBJ2-3
abundance: once
d_gene: -
v_gene: TRBV28
CDR3aa: CATSGPNTDTQYF
CDR3nt: TGTGCCACCTCAGGGCCGAACACAGATACGCAGTATTTT

j_gene: TRBJ1-1
abundance: -
d_gene: -
v_gene: TRBV28
CDR3aa: CASSEWGEGFF
CDR3nt: TGTGCCAGCTCAGAGTGGGGAGAAGGTTTCTTT

j_gene: TRBJ2-7
abundance: -
d_gene: -
v_gene: TRBV7-9
CDR3aa: CASSPGAAKESEQYF
CDR3nt: TGTGCCAGCAGCCCGGGGGCGGCAAAGGAGTCCGAGCAGTACTTC

j_gene: TRBJ1-2
abundance: -
d_gene: TRBD1
v_gene: TRBV28
CDR3aa: CASSFFSGGLYGYTF
CDR3nt: TGTGCCAGCAGTTTCTTCTCAGGGGGTCTCTATGGCTACACCTTC

j_gene: TRBJ1-2
abundance: -
d_gene: -
v_gene: TRBV7-2
CDR3aa: CASSLGTGMNYGYTF
CDR3nt: TGTGCCAGCAGCTTAGGAACAGGGATGAACTATGGCTACACCTTC

j_gene: TRBJ1-1
abundance: few
d_gene: TRBD1
v_gene: TRBV7-9
CDR3aa: CASSATGRDTEAFF
CDR3nt: TGTGCCAGCAGCGCGACAGGGCGGGACACTGAAGCTTTCTTT

j_gene: TRBJ1-1
abundance: -
d_gene: TRBD1
v_gene: TRBV28
CDR3aa: CASSLPDRVGSEAFF
CDR3nt: TGTGCCAGCAGTTTACCCGACAGGGTTGGGTCCGAAGCTTTCTTT

j_gene: TRBJ1-5
abundance: -
d_gene: TRBD1
v_gene: TRBV4-3
CDR3aa: CASSQDLGDRVGNQPQHF
CDR3nt: TGCGCCAGCAGCCAAGACCTAGGGGACAGGGTCGGGAATCAGCCCCAGCATTTT

j_gene: TRBJ1-5
abundance: -
d_gene: -
v_gene: TRBV7-2
CDR3aa: CASSSYQGTQHF
CDR3nt: TGTGCCAGCAGCTCATATCAGGGGACCCAGCATTTT

j_gene: TRBJ1-4
abundance: few
d_gene: -
v_gene: TRBV4-2
CDR3aa: CASSQGSTATNEKLFF
CDR3nt: TGTGCCAGCAGCCAAGGTTCGACAGCAACTAATGAAAAACTGTTTTTT

j_gene: TRBJ1-2
abundance: -
d_gene: TRBD1
v_gene: TRBV28
CDR3aa: CASSSTTTGGVGYTF
CDR3nt: TGTGCCAGCAGTTCCACGACAACAGGGGGCGTTGGCTACACCTTC

j_gene: TRBJ2-7
abundance: -
d_gene: TRBD1
v_gene: TRBV5-6
CDR3aa: CASSWQGVGVEQYF
CDR3nt: TGTGCCAGCAGCTGGCAGGGGGTCGGGGTCGAGCAGTACTTC

j_gene: TRBJ2-2
abundance: once
d_gene: -
v_gene: TRBV5-1
CDR3aa: CASSVPTKEELFF
CDR3nt: TGCGCCAGCAGTGTACCGACTAAGGAGGAGCTGTTTTTT

j_gene: TRBJ1-1
abundance: -
d_gene: -
v_gene: TRBV6-5
CDR3aa: CASTGRRLPNTEAFF
CDR3nt: TGTGCCAGCACAGGCAGGCGGCTGCCGAACACTGAAGCTTTCTTT

j_gene: TRBJ2-7
abundance: few
d_gene: -
v_gene: TRBV7-9
CDR3aa: CASQPGTSAYEQYF
CDR3nt: TGTGCCAGCCAGCCTGGGACTTCGGCCTACGAGCAGTACTTC

j_gene: TRBJ2-5
abundance: -
d_gene: -
v_gene: TRBV19
CDR3aa: CASSLRTVQETQYF
CDR3nt: TGTGCCAGTAGTCTCAGGACGGTCCAAGAGACCCAGTACTTC

j_gene: TRBJ2-3
abundance: -
d_gene: TRBD1
v_gene: TRBV7-3
CDR3aa: CASSSGTDITDTQYF
CDR3nt: TGTGCCAGCAGCTCAGGGACAGATATCACAGATACGCAGTATTTT

j_gene: TRBJ2-7
abundance: -
d_gene: -
v_gene: TRBV10-3
CDR3aa: CAISESESFYEQYF
CDR3nt: TGTGCCATCAGTGAGTCGGAGTCTTTCTACGAGCAGTACTTC

j_gene: TRBJ1-4
abundance: -
d_gene: -
v_gene: TRBV29-1
CDR3aa: CSVERGATEKLFF
CDR3nt: TGCAGCGTCGAGAGGGGGGCCACTGAAAAACTGTTTTTT

j_gene: TRBJ2-7
abundance: -
d_gene: -
v_gene: TRBV19
CDR3aa: CASSMRGQIRAEQYF
CDR3nt: TGTGCCAGTAGTATGCGCGGGCAGATACGAGCCGAGCAGTACTTC

j_gene: TRBJ2-7
abundance: -
d_gene: -
v_gene: TRBV2
CDR3aa: CASSEARLDEQYF
CDR3nt: TGTGCCAGCAGTGAAGCGCGGTTGGACGAGCAGTACTTC

j_gene: TRBJ2-7
abundance: few
d_gene: -
v_gene: TRBV2
CDR3aa: CASRPSAYEQYF
CDR3nt: TGTGCCAGCCGGCCCAGTGCTTACGAGCAGTACTTC

j_gene: TRBJ1-5
abundance: -
d_gene: TRBD1
v_gene: TRBV10-3
CDR3aa: CAISRTGGSNQPQHF
CDR3nt: TGTGCCATCAGTCGGACAGGGGGGAGCAATCAGCCCCAGCATTTT

j_gene: TRBJ1-1
abundance: once
d_gene: -
v_gene: TRBV10-3
CDR3aa: CAISGGEGTEAFF
CDR3nt: TGTGCCATCAGTGGAGGGGAGGGCACTGAAGCTTTCTTT

j_gene: TRBJ2-1
abundance: -
d_gene: -
v_gene: TRBV7-8
CDR3aa: CASSLQVGGLYNEQFF
CDR3nt: TGTGCCAGCAGCTTACAGGTGGGGGGGCTTTACAATGAGCAGTTCTTC

j_gene: TRBJ1-3
abundance: once
d_gene: -
v_gene: TRBV11-3
CDR3aa: CASSLDLEGSGNTIYF
CDR3nt: TGTGCCAGCAGCTTAGATCTGGAGGGCTCTGGAAACACCATATATTTT

j_gene: TRBJ1-2
abundance: -
d_gene: -
v_gene: TRBV7-9
CDR3aa: CASSPENYGYTF
CDR3nt: TGTGCCAGCAGCCCAGAAAACTATGGCTACACCTTC

j_gene: TRBJ2-1
abundance: -
d_gene: TRBD2
v_gene: TRBV5-4
CDR3aa: CASSLGSGGAHEQFF
CDR3nt: TGTGCCAGCAGCTTGGGGAGCGGGGGGGCCCATGAGCAGTTCTTC

j_gene: TRBJ2-7
abundance: -
d_gene: -
v_gene: TRBV5-4
CDR3aa: CASSHDRIYEQYF
CDR3nt: TGTGCCAGCAGCCACGACAGAATCTACGAGCAGTACTTC

j_gene: TRBJ2-7
abundance: once
d_gene: -
v_gene: TRBV27
CDR3aa: CASSGSNLYEQYF
CDR3nt: TGTGCCAGCAGTGGTTCCAACCTCTACGAGCAGTACTTC

j_gene: TRBJ1-2
abundance: -
d_gene: -
v_gene: TRBV19
CDR3aa: CASTTTATNYGYTF
CDR3nt: TGTGCCAGTACTACCACAGCCACTAACTATGGCTACACCTTC

j_gene: TRBJ2-4
abundance: -
d_gene: -
v_gene: TRBV10-1
CDR3aa: CASSESGVLAKNIQYF
CDR3nt: TGCGCCAGCAGTGAGTCGGGAGTCCTGGCCAAAAACATTCAGTACTTC

j_gene: TRBJ2-5
abundance: -
d_gene: -
v_gene: TRBV7-8
CDR3aa: CASSINRVRRGQETQYF
CDR3nt: TGTGCCAGCAGCATCAACAGGGTCCGACGGGGTCAAGAGACCCAGTACTTC

j_gene: TRBJ2-1
abundance: once
d_gene: TRBD2
v_gene: TRBV29-1
CDR3aa: CSASAGEVLEQFF
CDR3nt: TGCAGCGCCTCAGCGGGGGAGGTGCTTGAGCAGTTCTTC

j_gene: TRBJ1-2
abundance: -
d_gene: -
v_gene: TRBV6-1
CDR3aa: CASSEDGSGDGGYTF
CDR3nt: TGTGCCAGCAGTGAAGACGGTTCAGGGGATGGTGGCTACACCTTC

j_gene: TRBJ2-3
abundance: -
d_gene: TRBD1
v_gene: TRBV7-9
CDR3aa: CASSLADREPTDTQYF
CDR3nt: TGTGCCAGCAGCCTTGCGGACAGGGAACCCACAGATACGCAGTATTTT

j_gene: TRBJ1-2
abundance: -
d_gene: TRBD1
v_gene: TRBV6-5
CDR3aa: CASSYSPGQGYYGYTF
CDR3nt: TGTGCCAGCAGTTACTCACCGGGACAGGGTTACTATGGCTACACCTTC

j_gene: TRBJ1-5
abundance: -
d_gene: -
v_gene: TRBV19
CDR3aa: CASSIFRGEDQPQHF
CDR3nt: TGTGCCAGTAGTATTTTTAGGGGTGAGGATCAGCCCCAGCATTTT

j_gene: TRBJ1-5
abundance: -
d_gene: TRBD1
v_gene: TRBV18
CDR3aa: CASSPPGLGTVNQPQHF
CDR3nt: TGTGCCAGCTCACCACCGGGATTAGGGACAGTCAATCAGCCCCAGCATTTT

j_gene: TRBJ2-5
abundance: -
d_gene: TRBD1
v_gene: TRBV14
CDR3aa: CASSQLGQGETQYF
CDR3nt: TGTGCCAGCAGCCAGCTGGGACAGGGAGAGACCCAGTACTTC

j_gene: TRBJ2-1
abundance: -
d_gene: TRBD1
v_gene: TRBV4-2
CDR3aa: CASSQVRQGGYNEQFF
CDR3nt: TGTGCCAGCAGCCAAGTAAGACAGGGGGGTTACAATGAGCAGTTCTTC

j_gene: TRBJ2-7
abundance: -
d_gene: -
v_gene: TRBV7-2
CDR3aa: CASSPTGLPNEQYF
CDR3nt: TGTGCCAGCAGTCCTACGGGTTTACCTAACGAGCAGTACTTC

j_gene: TRBJ1-6
abundance: -
d_gene: -
v_gene: TRBV4-3
CDR3aa: CASSQEGGGGASPLHF
CDR3nt: TGCGCCAGCAGCCAAGAGGGGGGAGGGGGGGCTTCACCCCTCCACTTT

j_gene: TRBJ2-7
abundance: -
d_gene: -
v_gene: TRBV5-1
CDR3aa: CASSFGTPSDEQYF
CDR3nt: TGCGCCAGCAGCTTCGGAACGCCATCAGACGAGCAGTACTTC